Listed below are T cell receptor beta chains from one sample, sequenced in a study of CD8 T cells in Susac syndrome. TCRdb reprocessed the immunoSEQ multiplex PCR reads via MiXCR and lists one record per CDR3 protein. The data contain fewer than 200,000 distinct CDR3 sequences, roughly 94% of them singletons. The sequenced sample consisted of CD4+ T cells from PBMCs. These TCRs come from a human donor in good health. Both conserved end residues are trimmed from each CDR3. Each record gives: V gene, J gene, D gene, CDR3 protein. A D gene is named only where the DNA matches it firmly.

TRBV7-3	TRBJ2-5	.	ASSLPGQETQY
TRBV12-3/TRBV12-4	TRBJ2-3	TRBD2	ASSPRESGRAGDTQY
TRBV21-1	TRBJ2-5	.	VSARGRETQY
TRBV2	TRBJ1-2	.	ASSAASYGYT
TRBV6-2/TRBV6-3	TRBJ2-5	TRBD1	ASNIRGMGQETQY
TRBV29-1	TRBJ2-7	.	IVQDELYEQY
TRBV27	TRBJ2-2	.	ASSAGDRFTGELF
TRBV15	TRBJ2-7	TRBD2	ATSRAAGAKIEQY
TRBV28	TRBJ2-7	.	ATGERTVSYEQY
TRBV9	TRBJ1-4	TRBD1	ASSSGTGEKLF
TRBV24-1	TRBJ2-5	.	ATSLTGPSFY
TRBV7-7	TRBJ2-2	.	ASSPQNAGELF
TRBV5-1	TRBJ1-1	.	ASSLDVGMNTEAF